This TCR beta chain comes out of a study of blood T cells in healthy people across ages. General study points: Diversity was estimated from one million T cells, and these estimates were considered underestimates. As age increased, TCR beta diversity per million T cells fell in a roughly linear fashion.

The donors, all healthy, were Caucasians living in Russia, aged about 6 to 100. Primers used in a second PCR of roughly 6 to 11 cycles were a sample-barcoded 5' primer and a J-beta primer mix. TCRdb analysed the 5' RACE reads with MiXCR anew, one entry per CDR3 protein. The data hold around 1,700,000 distinct CDR3 sequences, with 28% observed a single time. Concerning this clonotype: Antigen specificity is unknown.

V dropped 4 bases and J dropped 13 bases, with 23 bases sitting between them. This CDR3 is 15 amino acids long. Germline lookup yields CDR1 LNHDA and CDR2 SQIVND (reference sequence). The sequence derives from a woman in her twenties or thirties in good health. V and J are TRBV19 and TRBJ2-4; maybe TRBD2 (6 bases). Source material: blood. Here the CDR3 DNA reads TGTGCCAGTAGTAGCCGGGACCTATCAACGGGGGAGCAGTACTTC. Protein sequence: CASSSRDLSTGEQYF.